This T cell receptor (beta chain) stems from a study of T cell repertoires in cytomegalovirus infection. Broader study findings: Cumulative public TCR beta family frequency identified CMV carriers with the relevant HLA.

Trimming shortened V by 2 bases and J by 8 bases, and 9 bases separated the two germline ends. The CDR3 is 12 amino acids. CDR1 SEHNR and CDR2 FQNEAQ come from the germline V gene (reference sequence). TCRdb reprocessed the reads via MiXCR and lists one record per CDR3 protein. The sample consists of roughly 990,000 distinct CDR3 sequences, roughly 30% of them appearing once. Notes on this clonotype: No antigen is known for it.

The receptor comes from a human donor in good health (CMV status not recorded). Some clones in this sample may be carry-over from other donors' samples. The source material was cultured CD8+ T cells from PBMCs, sampled from culture after CMV antigen stimulation. The chain employs TRBV7-9 and TRBJ1-2; a possible D gene is TRBD1 (6 bases). This CDR3 reads CASSLTGQGYTF. The CDR3, as DNA: TGTGCCAGCAGCTTAACTGGACAGGGCTACACCTTC.